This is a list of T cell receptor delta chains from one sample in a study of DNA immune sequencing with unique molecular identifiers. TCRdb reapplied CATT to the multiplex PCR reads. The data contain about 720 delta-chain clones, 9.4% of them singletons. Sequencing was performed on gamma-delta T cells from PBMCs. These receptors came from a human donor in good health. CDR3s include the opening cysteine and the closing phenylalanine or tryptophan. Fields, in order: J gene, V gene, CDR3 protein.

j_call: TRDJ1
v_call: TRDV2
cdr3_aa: CACDTIPSGADTPYTDKLIF

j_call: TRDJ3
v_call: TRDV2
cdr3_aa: CACDTMGDTRSWDTRQMFF

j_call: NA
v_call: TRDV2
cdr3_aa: CACDNVLGDTRYTDKLIF

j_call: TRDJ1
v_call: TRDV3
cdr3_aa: CAFIPKSDWGPYTDKLIF

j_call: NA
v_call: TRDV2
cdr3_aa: CACDPVLRGYPPTDKLIF

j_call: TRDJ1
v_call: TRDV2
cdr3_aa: CACRPLDWGIRPTDKLIF

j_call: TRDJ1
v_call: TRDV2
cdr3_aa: CACDILGDPLTDKLIF

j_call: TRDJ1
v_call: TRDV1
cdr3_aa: CALGGLYEGDTDKLIF

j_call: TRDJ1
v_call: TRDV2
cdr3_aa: CACDQLLYTDKLIF

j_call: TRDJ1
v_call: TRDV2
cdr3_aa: CACEELYRRTDKLIF

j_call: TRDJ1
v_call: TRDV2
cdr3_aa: CACDTVLRTGGYTDKLIF

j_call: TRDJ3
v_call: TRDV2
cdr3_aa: CACDTVGMQSWDTRQMFF

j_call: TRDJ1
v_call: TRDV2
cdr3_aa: CACDFLGGYEKLIF

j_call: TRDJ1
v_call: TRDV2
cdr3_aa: CACDTMGDTGSTDKLIF

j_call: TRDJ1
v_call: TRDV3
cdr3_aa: CALGDTGENTDKLIF

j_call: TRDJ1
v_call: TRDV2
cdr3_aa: CACDTVGWGDKLIF

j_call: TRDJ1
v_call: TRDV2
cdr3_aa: CACDTAAVLGDGGVPKLIF

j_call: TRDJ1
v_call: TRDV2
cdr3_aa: CACLGLGAGQGTDKLIF

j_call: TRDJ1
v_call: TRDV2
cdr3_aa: CACDILLGDTPYTDKLIF

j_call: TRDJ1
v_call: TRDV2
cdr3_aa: CACDTVGGYSKLIF

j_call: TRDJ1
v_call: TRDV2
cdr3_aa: CACDALLLGDTQADKLIF

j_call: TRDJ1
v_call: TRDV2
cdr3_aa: CACDPLVGDRRYTDKLIF

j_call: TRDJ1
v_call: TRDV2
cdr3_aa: CACDTAGEYWGSHKLIF

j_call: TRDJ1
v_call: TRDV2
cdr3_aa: CACDTLLGRRRELIF

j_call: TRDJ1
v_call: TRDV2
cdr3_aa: CACDSPTRWGMEDTDKLIF

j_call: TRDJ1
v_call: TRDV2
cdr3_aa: CACDGLGDTYTDKLIF

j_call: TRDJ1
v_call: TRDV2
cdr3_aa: CACDTLSTGGDATDKLIF